In its sample, the clone carrying this T cell receptor beta chain was seen a few times. The antigen remains unidentified. The sample comes from a study of T-cell reconstitution after alpha-beta-depleted transplantation in children. Study-level results: Day-60 TCRbeta diversity that was high in some patients was derived from surviving recipient T cells and thymic progenitors. Once a year had passed after transplant, T-cell counts and diversity came mostly from newly produced T cells.

Unique molecular identifiers were built into the TCRbeta library. TCRdb independently ran MiXCR on the PCR reads; one entry per CDR3 protein. The sample carries approximately 430,000 distinct CDR3 sequences, 16% recorded once. Material: PBMCs, mostly from graft donor cells, obtained 360 days after TCRalphabeta/CD19-depleted stem cell transplant. The clonotype was recovered from a boy less than two years old who had a stem cell transplant for Wiskott-Aldrich syndrome, so the T cells may come from the graft donor.

CDR3 nucleotides: TGCGCCAGCAGCCAAGTTGGTAGGGCAGGGAGATTGACCGGGGAGCTGTTTTTT. Protein sequence: CASSQVGRAGRLTGELFF. The chain has TRBV4-1 and TRBJ2-2; D is possibly TRBD1 or TRBD2 (5 bases each). This CDR3 comprises 18 residues. Germline V gene lookup returns CDR1 MGHRA and CDR2 YSYEKL. V was cut by 1 base and J by 5 bases, with 20 bases left in between.